This T cell receptor beta chain was recorded in a study of Ad26.COV2.S vaccination and SARS-CoV-2 variants. Study at large: The donor was enrolled in the Ad26.COV2.S arm of the COV1001 trial. Administration of Ad26.COV2.S was intramuscular, either once or twice 56 days apart.

Study results and limitations: Reportedly, after vaccination the spike-specific CD8+ and CD4+ T cell responses displayed substantial breadth. The TCR-based breadth and depth measures might underestimate overall T cell responses.

This CDR3 has 15 amino acids. The V and J ends lost 4 bases and 12 bases, in that order; junction bases with no gene match: 8. Germline V CDR1 and CDR2: SGHTA, FQGTGA. TCRdb keeps only in-frame clones here, not all; method: immunoSEQ multiplex PCR. Of roughly 500,000 clones in the sample, roughly 87% were seen once. Described treatment: around 19 received Ad26.COV2.S at low or high dose, single or two shots; a few received placebo; per-sample allocation not given. Day 63 after the first vaccine or placebo injection was the time point for sampling. With respect to this clone: Antigen unknown.

The source material was peripheral blood, sampled in a trial of Ad26.COV2.S vaccine versus placebo. V gene TRBV7-3 combines with J gene TRBJ2-1, with TRBD2 matching over 14 bases. The receptor comes from a person between 18 and 65 years old who received the Ad26.COV2.S COVID-19 vaccine or a placebo. CDR3 region: CASSSQPGLAGAQFF. DNA for the CDR3: TGTGCCAGCAGCTCCCAACCGGGACTAGCGGGAGCGCAGTTCTTC.